These 16 T cell receptor beta chains share one sample of origin, sequenced in a study of spatial heterogeneity in lung cancer. Regarding the study as a whole: Tracking of tumor mutation counts was seen in expanded intratumoral alpha and beta TCR counts.

These receptors' targets are unknown. Via MiXCR, TCRdb re-called the 5' RACE reads, giving one row per CDR3 protein. The sample lists around 1,500 distinct CDR3 sequences; 5.5% to 7% were seen once. Time point given: sample taken at primary tumor resection. Sequencing used lung tumor tissue, obtained at surgery. The receptors here all came from a female donor with early-stage non-small cell lung cancer.

This clonotype was detected many times. The chain combines TRBV28 with TRBJ2-7; D is possibly TRBD1 or TRBD2 (6 bases each). CDR3 length: 12 amino acids. The germline gives CDR1 MDHEN, CDR2 SYDVKM. Trimming shortened V by 3 bases and J by 6 bases, and 9 bases separated the two germline ends. CDR3 bases: TGTGCCAGCAGTTTGAAGGGGGGCGAGCAGTACTTC. It codes for CASSLKGGEQYF. Drawing the rest from reference TRBV28 and TRBJ2-7, the complete variable domain is DVKVTQSSRYLVKRTGEKVFLECVQDMDHENMFWYRQDPGLGLRLIYFSYDVKMKEKGDIPEGYSVSREKKERFSLILESASTNQTSMYLCASSLKGGEQYFGPGTRLTVT.

By sample share, this clonotype is large. The chain employs TRBV18 and TRBJ1-1; weak D call: TRBD1 (5 bases). Germline CDR1 and CDR2: KGHSH and LQKENI. Trimming shortened V by 3 bases and J by 1 base, and 6 bases separated the two germline ends. The CDR3 runs to 13 residues. The chain's CDR3 is CASSPGQNTEAFF. CDR3 coding DNA: TGTGCCAGCTCACCGGGGCAGAACACTGAAGCTTTCTTT. Filled out from reference TRBV18 and TRBJ1-1, the complete variable domain reads NAGVMQNPRHLVRRRGQEARLRCSPMKGHSHVYWYRQLPEEGLKFMVYLQKENIIDESGMPKERFSAEFPKEGPSILRIQQVVRGDSAAYFCASSPGQNTEAFFGQGTRLTVV.

Sample share makes this clonotype medium-sized. The rearrangement joins TRBV3-1 to TRBJ2-5, with 8 nucleotides matching TRBD2. CDR1 and CDR2 from the germline V gene are LGHDT and YNNKEL (reference sequence). This CDR3 contains 17 residues. Trimming cost V 3 bases and J 2 bases; bases outside gene matches: 11. The CDR3 is CASSQGVGGGPQETQYF. The CDR3 nucleotides are TGTGCCAGCAGCCAGGGGGTAGGCGGGGGGCCACAAGAGACCCAGTACTTC.

The chain has TRBV10-3 and TRBJ1-2; the match to TRBD1 covers 7 bases. The germline gives CDR1 ENHRY, CDR2 SYGVKD. The CDR3 has 19 residues. Germline trimming cut 3 bases from V and 2 bases from J; bases unmatched to any gene: 18. CDR3 in DNA: TGTGCCATCAGTGACTCTCTTCGACAGGGACAAGGGTTGAACTATGGCTACACCTTC. This codes for CAISDSLRQGQGLNYGYTF.

This clonotype has ten or more counts. This chain joins TRBV7-8 and TRBJ2-7, with 7 bases matching TRBD1. V trimming: 5 bases; J trimming: 0 bases; junction bases outside the gene matches: 4. The CDR3 extends over 14 amino acids. Germline V gene sequence: CDR1 SGHVS, CDR2 FQNEAQ. In nucleotides, the CDR3 is TGTGCCAGCAGCCGGACAGGAAGCTCCTACGAGCAGTACGTC. The encoded protein is CASSRTGSSYEQYV.

This clonotype is medium-sized (0.01 to 0.1%) within its sample. The CDR3 region has the DNA TGTGCCAGCTCAGCCGCGGGACAGGGTAGCACCGGGGAGCTGTTTTTT. Amino acid sequence: CASSAAGQGSTGELFF. This rearrangement joins TRBV18 to TRBJ2-2, with 9 bases aligning to TRBD1. V lost 5 bases and J lost 4; bases outside the gene matches: 8. The germline gives CDR1 KGHSH, CDR2 LQKENI. This CDR3 has 16 amino acids.

This clonotype is deemed medium-sized. The rearrangement uses TRBV14 and TRBJ1-1; D might be TRBD1 (5 bases). The CDR3 has 16 residues. V shed 1 base and J shed 5 bases, with 17 bases lying between them. Germline V lookup: CDR1 SGHDN, CDR2 FVKESK. CDR3 DNA: TGTGCCAGCAGCCAAGGGTTTCTGTGGCAGGGAACTGAAGCTTTCTTT. Protein product: CASSQGFLWQGTEAFF.

This clonotype was picked up one time. V and J are TRBV6-5 and TRBJ2-4; a weak D match, TRBD2 (6 bases). V was trimmed by 6 bases and J by 0 bases, leaving 12 bases between them. CDR1 and CDR2 (germline): MNHEY, SVGAGI. This CDR3 spans 15 amino acids. The CDR3 nucleotides are TGTGCCAGCAGCCCGGGACTCCTAGCCAAAAACATTCAGTACTTC. Its translation is CASSPGLLAKNIQYF.

This clonotype is large within its sample. CDR3 loop: CASSLWGTGTYEQYF. The CDR3 DNA sequence: TGTGCCAGCAGTTTATGGGGGACAGGGACCTACGAGCAGTACTTC. This chain links TRBV28 with TRBJ2-7; TRBD1 matches 9 bases. The CDR3 runs 15 residues. From germline, CDR1 is MDHEN and CDR2 SYDVKM. With 0 bases clipped from V and 2 bases from J, the junction kept 2 bases outside the gene matches.

This clonotype was found a few times. This chain links TRBV5-1 with TRBJ2-3; TRBD2 agrees at 8 bases. CDR3 size: 14 residues. The V gene end was trimmed by 7 bases and the J gene end by 3 bases; junction bases not matched to a gene: 7. Germline V gene lookup returns CDR1 SGHRS and CDR2 YFSETQ. The CDR3 DNA sequence: TGCGCCAGCGCGCGAGCGGGAGTGACAGATACGCAGTATTTT. It specifies CASARAGVTDTQYF. The whole variable domain, filled in from reference TRBV5-1 and TRBJ2-3, reads KAGVTQTPRYLIKTRGQQVTLSCSPISGHRSVSWYQQTPGQGLQFLFEYFSETQRNKGNFPGRFSGRQFSNSRSEMNVSTLELGDSALYLCASARAGVTDTQYFGPGTRLTVL.

In its sample, this clonotype is medium-sized. The rearrangement uses TRBV4-2 and TRBJ2-7; D gene unclear. Trimming removed 0 bases at V and 4 bases at J, with 4 bases between. Germline V gene data show CDR1 as LGHNA and CDR2 as YNFKEQ. The CDR3 is 12 residues long. CDR3 residues: CASSQDQYEQYF. The CDR3 nucleotides are TGTGCCAGCAGCCAAGACCAGTACGAGCAGTACTTC.

This clonotype qualifies as medium-sized. The chain recombines TRBV10-3 with TRBJ2-1, with D possibly TRBD2 on 6 matching bases. Germline CDR1 ENHRY, CDR2 SYGVKD. With 0 bases removed from V and 12 bases from J, the gap between germline ends came to 24 bases. This CDR3 contains 17 residues. CDR3 amino acids: CAISESWRDPPMDPQFF. As DNA, the CDR3 is TGTGCCATCAGTGAGTCGTGGCGGGACCCCCCAATGGATCCGCAGTTCTTC.

Relative to its sample, this clonotype is medium-sized. The chain employs TRBV7-6 and TRBJ2-6; D is unclear. V lost 5 bases to trimming and J lost 0 bases, with 17 bases between them. Germline assignment: CDR1 SGHVS and CDR2 FNYEAQ. The CDR3 consists of 18 residues. In DNA form, the CDR3 reads TGTGCCAGCAGCCCTGGGCCACCCACCAGCTCTGGGGCCAACGTCCTGACTTTC. It translates to CASSPGPPTSSGANVLTF.

By proportion, this clonotype is medium-sized. This chain's CDR3 is CASLSSDGYTF. CDR3 bases: TGTGCCAGCCTCTCTAGTGATGGCTACACCTTC. The chain has TRBV6-5 and TRBJ1-2; D remains ambiguous. The CDR3 totals 11 residues. CDR1 and CDR2 (germline): MNHEY, SVGAGI. V was cut by 8 bases and J by 6 bases, with 10 bases left in between.

By proportion, this clonotype is medium-sized. J is TRBJ1-4 and V is TRBV28; 8 bases agree with TRBD1. The CDR3 consists of 16 residues. Germline CDR1 and CDR2: MDHEN and SYDVKM. The V gene end was trimmed by 2 bases and the J gene end by 5 bases; junction bases not matched to a gene: 7. The CDR3 protein is CASSLPDRGQNEKLFF. DNA for the CDR3: TGTGCCAGCAGTTTACCCGACAGGGGACAAAATGAAAAACTGTTTTTT.

This clonotype is medium-sized within its sample. The gene calls are TRBV4-3 and TRBJ2-1, with 11 bases that match TRBD2. CDR1 LGHNA and CDR2 YSLEER come from the germline V gene. The CDR3 contains 21 residues. This chain's CDR3 is CEQQPRPLLRLAGTENNEQFF. Written as DNA, the CDR3 is TGCGAACAGCAGCCAAGACCCCTACTGAGACTAGCGGGGACAGAAAACAATGAGCAGTTCTTC.